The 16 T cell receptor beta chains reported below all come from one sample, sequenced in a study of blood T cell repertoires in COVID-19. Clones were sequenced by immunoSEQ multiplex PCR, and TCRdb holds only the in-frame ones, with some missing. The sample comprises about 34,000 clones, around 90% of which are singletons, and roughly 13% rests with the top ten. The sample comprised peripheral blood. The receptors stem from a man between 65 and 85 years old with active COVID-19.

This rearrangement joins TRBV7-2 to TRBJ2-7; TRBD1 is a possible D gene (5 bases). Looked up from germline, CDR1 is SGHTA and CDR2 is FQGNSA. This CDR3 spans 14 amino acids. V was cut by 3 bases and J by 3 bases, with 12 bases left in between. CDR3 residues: CASSFRDRGYEQYF. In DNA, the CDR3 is TGTGCCAGCAGCTTCCGAGACAGAGGCTACGAGCAGTACTTC.

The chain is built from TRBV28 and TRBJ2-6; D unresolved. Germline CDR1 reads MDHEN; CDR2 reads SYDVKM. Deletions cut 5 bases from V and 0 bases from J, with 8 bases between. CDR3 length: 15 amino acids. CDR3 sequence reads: CASSLSVSGANVLTF. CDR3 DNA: TGTGCCAGCAGTCTATCAGTCTCTGGGGCCAACGTCCTGACTTTC.

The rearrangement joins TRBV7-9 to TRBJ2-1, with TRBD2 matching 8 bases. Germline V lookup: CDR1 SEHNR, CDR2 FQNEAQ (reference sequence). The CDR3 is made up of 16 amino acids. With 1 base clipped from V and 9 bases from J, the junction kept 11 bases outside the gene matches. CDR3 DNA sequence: TGTGCCAGCAGCTTAGGGGGCCGGACTAGCTTCAGTGAGCAGTTCTTC. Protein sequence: CASSLGGRTSFSEQFF.

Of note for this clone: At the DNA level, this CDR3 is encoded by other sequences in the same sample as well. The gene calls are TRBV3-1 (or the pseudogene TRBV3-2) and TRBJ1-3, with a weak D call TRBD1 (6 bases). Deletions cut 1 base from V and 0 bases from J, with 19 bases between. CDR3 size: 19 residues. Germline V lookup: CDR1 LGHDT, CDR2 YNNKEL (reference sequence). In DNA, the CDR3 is TGTGCCAGCAGCCAAGTCCCTGCGACAGGTACTTCCTCTGGAAACACCATATATTTT. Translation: CASSQVPATGTSSGNTIYF.

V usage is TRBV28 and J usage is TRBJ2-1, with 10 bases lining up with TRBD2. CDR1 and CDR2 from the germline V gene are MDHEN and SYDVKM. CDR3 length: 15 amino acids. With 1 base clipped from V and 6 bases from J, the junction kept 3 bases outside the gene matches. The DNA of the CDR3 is TGTGCCAGCAGTTTATCGAGCGGGAGGGTCAATGAGCAGTTCTTC. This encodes CASSLSSGRVNEQFF.

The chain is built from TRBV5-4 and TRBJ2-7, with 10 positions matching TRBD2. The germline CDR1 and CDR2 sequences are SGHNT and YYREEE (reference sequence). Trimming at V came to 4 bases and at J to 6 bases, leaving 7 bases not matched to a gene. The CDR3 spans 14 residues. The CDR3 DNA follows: TGTGCCAGCAGCCAACTAGCGGGAAGGGGCGAGCAGTACTTC. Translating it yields CASSQLAGRGEQYF.

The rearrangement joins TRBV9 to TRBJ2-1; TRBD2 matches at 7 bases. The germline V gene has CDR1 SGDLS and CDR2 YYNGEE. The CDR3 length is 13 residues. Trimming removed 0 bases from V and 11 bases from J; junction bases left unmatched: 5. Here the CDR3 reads CASSVGSSGQQFF. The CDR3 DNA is TGTGCCAGCAGCGTAGGGAGTAGCGGGCAGCAGTTCTTC.

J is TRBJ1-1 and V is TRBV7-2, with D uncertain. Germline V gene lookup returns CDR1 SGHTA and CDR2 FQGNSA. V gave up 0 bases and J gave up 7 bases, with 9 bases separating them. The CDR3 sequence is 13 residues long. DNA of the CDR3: TGTGCCAGCAGCTTAGCCGGGGAAGGTGAAGCTTTCTTT. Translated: CASSLAGEGEAFF.

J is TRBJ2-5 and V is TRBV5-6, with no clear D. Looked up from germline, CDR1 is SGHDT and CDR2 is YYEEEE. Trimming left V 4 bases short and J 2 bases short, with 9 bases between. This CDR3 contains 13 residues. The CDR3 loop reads CASSLPGQETQYF. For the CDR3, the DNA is TGTGCCAGCAGCCTGCCCGGGCAAGAGACCCAGTACTTC.

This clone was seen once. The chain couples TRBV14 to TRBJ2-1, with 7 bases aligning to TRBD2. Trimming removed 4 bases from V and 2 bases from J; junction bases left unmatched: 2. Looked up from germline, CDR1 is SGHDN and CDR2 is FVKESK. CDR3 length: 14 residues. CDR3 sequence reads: CASSRTRPYNEQFF. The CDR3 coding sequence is TGTGCCAGCAGCCGGACTAGACCCTACAATGAGCAGTTCTTC.

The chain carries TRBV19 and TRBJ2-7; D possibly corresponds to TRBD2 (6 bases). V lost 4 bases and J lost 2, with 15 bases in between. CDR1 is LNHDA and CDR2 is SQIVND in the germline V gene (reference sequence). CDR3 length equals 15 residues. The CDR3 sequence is CASSKAGPGPYEQYF. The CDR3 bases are TGTGCCAGTAGTAAGGCGGGACCCGGTCCCTACGAGCAGTACTTC.

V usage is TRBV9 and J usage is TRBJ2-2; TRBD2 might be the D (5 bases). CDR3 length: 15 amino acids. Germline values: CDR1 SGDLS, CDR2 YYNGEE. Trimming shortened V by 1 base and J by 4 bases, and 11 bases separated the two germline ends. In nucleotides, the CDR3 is TGTGCCAGCAGCGTACGGGGATTGGGCACCGGGGAGCTGTTTTTT. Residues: CASSVRGLGTGELFF.

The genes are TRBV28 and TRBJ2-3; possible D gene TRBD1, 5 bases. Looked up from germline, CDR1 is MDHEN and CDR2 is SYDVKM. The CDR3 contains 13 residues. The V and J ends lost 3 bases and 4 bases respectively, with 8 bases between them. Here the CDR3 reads CASSFAGPDTQYF. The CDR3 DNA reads TGTGCCAGCAGTTTCGCAGGGCCAGATACGCAGTATTTT. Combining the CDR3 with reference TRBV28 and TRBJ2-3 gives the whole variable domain DVKVTQSSRYLVKRTGEKVFLECVQDMDHENMFWYRQDPGLGLRLIYFSYDVKMKEKGDIPEGYSVSREKKERFSLILESASTNQTSMYLCASSFAGPDTQYFGPGTRLTVL.

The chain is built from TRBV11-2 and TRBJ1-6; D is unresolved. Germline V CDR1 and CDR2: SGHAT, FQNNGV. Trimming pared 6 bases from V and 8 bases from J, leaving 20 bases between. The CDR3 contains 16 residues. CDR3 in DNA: TGTGCCAGCAGACACCCCCTCGCCGCTCGGGATTCACCCCTCCACTTT. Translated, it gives CASRHPLAARDSPLHF.

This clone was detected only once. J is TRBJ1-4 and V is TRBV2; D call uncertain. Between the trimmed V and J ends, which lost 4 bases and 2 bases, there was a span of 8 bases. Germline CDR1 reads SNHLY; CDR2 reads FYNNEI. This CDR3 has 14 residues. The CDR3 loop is CASSVERTNEKLFF. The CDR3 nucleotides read TGTGCCAGCAGTGTAGAACGGACTAATGAAAAACTGTTTTTT.

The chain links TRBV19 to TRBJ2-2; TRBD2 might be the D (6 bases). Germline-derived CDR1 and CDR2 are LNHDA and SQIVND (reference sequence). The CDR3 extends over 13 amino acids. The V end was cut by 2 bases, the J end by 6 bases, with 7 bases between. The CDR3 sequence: CASSIWGAGELFF. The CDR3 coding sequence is TGTGCCAGTAGTATATGGGGGGCCGGGGAGCTGTTTTTT.